The 21 T cell receptor beta chains presented below share a single source sample, sequenced in a study of regulatory T cells in long-lasting Graves disease. As to time point: persistent/refractory GD, antithyroid drugs over 5 years with positive TRAb. Scientists built the TCR library using RNA that was extracted from PBMCs. Construction of TCR beta libraries relied on iRepertoire HTBI primers and on Arm-PCR targeting CDR3 regions. TCRdb re-derived calls from the multiplex PCR reads in MiXCR, one entry per CDR3 protein. The sample lists about 430,000 distinct CDR3 sequences; around a fifth were seen once. Sequenced here: peripheral blood mononuclear cells (PBMCs), sampled when the disease was refractory, from a patient treated with antithyroid drugs. All receptors come from a female donor with Graves disease.

This clonotype was observed a handful of times. This chain joins TRBV4-2 and TRBJ1-3; D unresolved. This CDR3 spans 16 amino acids. V was clipped by 1 base and J by 1 base, with 11 bases between them. Germline V CDR1 and CDR2: LGHNA, YNFKEQ. CDR3 residues: CASSQVAVESGNTIYF. The CDR3 nucleotides read TGTGCCAGCAGCCAAGTTGCCGTAGAATCTGGAAACACCATATATTTT.

This clonotype was seen only a few times. The chain combines TRBV5-1 with TRBJ2-7, with a tentative D call TRBD1 (5 bases). V lost 7 bases and J lost 0, with 17 bases in between. The CDR3 totals 15 residues. Germline-derived CDR1 and CDR2 are SGHRS and YFSETQ. This chain's CDR3 is CASAPTEDNSYEQYF. The DNA of the CDR3 is TGCGCCAGCGCACCCACTGAGGACAACTCCTACGAGCAGTACTTC.

This clonotype has more than one count but fewer than ten. The rearrangement links TRBV29-1 to TRBJ2-7, with a weak D call TRBD2 (5 bases). The V end lost 4 bases, the J end lost 0 bases, and 10 bases lay between the germline ends. Germline loops: CDR1 SQVTM, CDR2 ANQGSEA. There are 13 residues in the CDR3. This CDR3 reads CSVVGGSSYEQYF. The CDR3 DNA reads as TGCAGCGTTGTTGGAGGAAGCTCCTACGAGCAGTACTTC.

The chain combines TRBV5-1 with TRBJ2-6; no clear D gene. The CDR3 has 16 residues. CDR1 and CDR2 (germline): SGHRS, YFSETQ. V was shortened by 2 bases and J by 0 bases, with 9 bases between the two germline ends. CDR3 region: CASSLRASSGANVLTF. The DNA for the CDR3 is TGCGCCAGCAGCTTAAGGGCCTCCTCTGGGGCCAACGTCCTGACTTTC.

The chain links TRBV25-1 to TRBJ2-7; maybe TRBD1 (5 bases). The germline V and J ends were trimmed by 6 bases and 5 bases, with 14 bases remaining between them. From germline, CDR1 is MGHDK and CDR2 SYGVNS. The CDR3 contains 13 residues. The chain's CDR3 is CASREVEDNEQYF. In DNA, the CDR3 is TGTGCCAGCAGGGAAGTAGAGGACAACGAGCAGTACTTC.

The chain has TRBV6-2 or TRBV6-3 and TRBJ1-5; tentatively, D is TRBD1 (6 bases). This CDR3 region has 15 residues. Between the trimmed V and J ends, which lost 6 bases and 5 bases, there was a span of 17 bases. Looked up from germline, CDR1 is MNHEY and CDR2 is SVGEGT. CDR3 protein: CASRYDSGGDQPQHF. The CDR3 DNA is TGTGCCAGCAGGTACGATTCGGGGGGCGATCAGCCCCAGCATTTT.

This clonotype was seen only a few times. This could be a read error, since a much larger clone is one nucleotide away. The chain couples TRBV5-8 to TRBJ2-2; TRBD1 matches at 7 bases. The CDR3 spans 14 residues. The V gene's germline CDR1 is SGHTS and CDR2 YDEGEE. The chain's CDR3 is CTSSGQVNTGELFF. For the CDR3, the DNA is TGTACCAGCAGCGGACAGGTGAACACCGGGGAGCTGTTTTTT.

This clonotype was observed a handful of times. The rearrangement links TRBV3-1 to TRBJ1-2; 7 bases agree with TRBD1. Germline loops: CDR1 LGHDT, CDR2 YNNKEL (reference sequence). The junction had 4 bases not matched to a gene; V was cut back by 0 bases and J by 3 bases. The CDR3 is 15 amino acids. CDR3 nucleotide sequence: TGTGCCAGCAGCCAAGAGGGGGACAGTCACTATGGCTACACCTTC. Translated: CASSQEGDSHYGYTF. The full variable domain, its missing parts supplied by reference TRBV3-1 and TRBJ1-2, is DTAVSQTPKYLVTQMGNDKSIKCEQNLGHDTMYWYKQDSKKFLKIMFSYNNKELIINETVPNRFSPKSPDKAHLNLHINSLELGDSAVYFCASSQEGDSHYGYTFGSGTRLTVV.

This clonotype has more than one count but fewer than ten. The V call is TRBV5-1, the J call TRBJ2-3, with D maybe TRBD2 (6 bases). Trimming removed 3 bases from V and 4 bases from J, with 15 bases in between. This CDR3 contains 15 residues. CDR1 and CDR2 (germline): SGHRS, YFSETQ. Written as DNA, the CDR3 is TGCGCCAGCAGCTCAGGCCCCCCGGGGGCAGATACGCAGTATTTT. Amino acids: CASSSGPPGADTQYF.

This clonotype showed up many times. The gene calls are TRBV28 and TRBJ1-4; D unclear. CDR1 is MDHEN, CDR2 SYDVKM, per germline. V was shortened by 6 bases and J by 4 bases, with 6 bases between the two germline ends. The CDR3 spans 12 residues. The CDR3 DNA reads as TGTGCCAGCAGGGCCATTAATGAAAAACTGTTTTTT. Residues: CASRAINEKLFF.

Many counts were recorded for this clonotype. The rearrangement links TRBV10-3 to TRBJ2-2; 7 positions match TRBD2. Losses at the gene ends were 11 bases for V and 0 bases for J; bases not matched to a gene: 3. The CDR3 runs 13 residues. CDR1 and CDR2 from the germline V gene are ENHRY and SYGVKD. The CDR3 DNA reads TGTGCCGTACTAGCGTCGAACACCGGGGAGCTGTTTTTT. This gives the protein CAVLASNTGELFF.

Comment on this clonotype: A read error may account for a junction end that differs from germline. V usage is TRBV5-6 and J usage is TRBJ2-6; 10 bases fit TRBD1. CDR1 SGHDT and CDR2 YYEEEE come from the germline V gene. The CDR3 consists of 16 residues. As DNA, the CDR3 is TGTGCCAGCAGCGCGGGACAGGGGACCGGGGCCAACGTCCCGACTTTC. Encoded protein: CASSAGQGTGANVPTF.

The chain employs TRBV9 and TRBJ2-2; D gene unclear. From germline, CDR1 is SGDLS and CDR2 YYNGEE. CDR3 size: 16 residues. V was trimmed by 1 base and J by 3 bases, leaving 13 bases between them. For the CDR3, the DNA is TGTGCCAGCAGCGTATCAACCGTGTCAGACACCGGGGAGCTGTTTTTT. This encodes CASSVSTVSDTGELFF.

The table lists this clonotype with many counts. V is TRBV6-1 and J is TRBJ2-2; D might be TRBD1 (5 bases). Germline-derived CDR1 and CDR2 are MNHNS and SASEGT. Trimming shortened V by 1 base and J by 3 bases, and 12 bases separated the two germline ends. This CDR3 is built from 16 residues. The CDR3 coding sequence is TGTGCCAGCAGTGAAGGTGGGGCTCGATACACCGGGGAGCTGTTTTTT. As protein: CASSEGGARYTGELFF.

This clonotype was counted only a few times. The V gene is TRBV18, the J gene TRBJ2-7; D remains ambiguous. CDR1 is KGHSH and CDR2 is LQKENI in the germline V gene. Trimming left V 6 bases short and J 2 bases short, with 14 bases between. The CDR3 covers 14 residues. This CDR3 is CASSITRSTYEQYF. The CDR3 coding sequence is TGTGCCAGCTCGATAACCCGGTCAACCTACGAGCAGTACTTC.

This chain joins TRBV6-4 and TRBJ2-2; TRBD1 matches 7 bases. Germline V CDR1 and CDR2: MRHNA, SNTAGT. The V gene end was trimmed by 10 bases and the J gene end by 4 bases; junction bases not matched to a gene: 9. This CDR3 has 14 residues. This CDR3 is CATPGQNFTGELFF. Here the CDR3 DNA reads TGTGCCACTCCGGGACAGAATTTCACCGGGGAGCTGTTTTTT.

The chain is built from TRBV14 and TRBJ2-7; TRBD2 agrees at 10 bases. This CDR3 spans 16 amino acids. The germline V gene encodes CDR1 SGHDN and CDR2 FVKESK. The trim removed 1 base at V and 6 bases at J, leaving 9 bases unmatched. The CDR3 protein is CASSQAGGTSVLEQYF. CDR3 sequence (DNA): TGTGCCAGCAGCCAAGCTGGGGGGACTAGCGTCCTCGAGCAGTACTTC.

This clonotype occurred many times. The chain carries TRBV20-1 and TRBJ2-5; D not resolved. The CDR3 covers 12 residues. Germline CDR1 is DFQATT and CDR2 is SNEGSKA (reference sequence). Trimming removed 0 bases at V and 7 bases at J, with 9 bases between. CDR3: CSAREGLGTQYF. The CDR3 nucleotides are TGCAGTGCTAGAGAGGGGTTGGGGACCCAGTACTTC.

Ten or more counts support this clonotype. The rearrangement uses TRBV6-1 and TRBJ2-6; 9 bases match TRBD1. This CDR3 has 17 residues. The V gene's germline CDR1 is MNHNS and CDR2 SASEGT. Unmatched junction bases numbered 9, after V lost 7 bases and J lost 2 bases. The CDR3 region is CASTPGQGLPGANVLTF. CDR3 in DNA: TGTGCCAGCACACCGGGACAGGGCCTTCCTGGGGCCAACGTCCTGACTTTC.

The chain couples TRBV2 to TRBJ2-3; a possible D gene is TRBD2 (6 bases). V lost 3 bases to trimming and J lost 0 bases, with 10 bases between them. Germline CDR1 and CDR2: SNHLY and FYNNEI. The CDR3 is 15 amino acids. The CDR3 sequence is CASSDFGRSTDTQYF. The CDR3 DNA reads as TGTGCCAGCAGTGATTTCGGGAGAAGCACAGATACGCAGTATTTT.

The chain links TRBV19 to TRBJ2-7; 7 bases map to TRBD2. Germline CDR1 LNHDA, CDR2 SQIVND (reference sequence). V dropped 2 bases and J dropped 2; count of bases not matched to a gene: 6. CDR3 size: 15 residues. The CDR3: CASSISSGGAYEQYF. CDR3 DNA sequence: TGTGCCAGTAGTATAAGTTCGGGAGGCGCCTACGAGCAGTACTTC.